The TCR beta chain described here comes from a study of T cells in Graves' hyperthyroidism and ophthalmopathy. The study left out patients who had uncontrolled infection, other autoimmune disease, pregnancy or lactation. This CDR3 is built from 15 residues. V lost 5 bases, J lost 7 bases, and 14 bases stayed unmatched. CDR1 DFQATT and CDR2 SNEGSKA come from the germline V gene (reference sequence). RNA transcripts yielded amplified TCR beta CDR3 regions. The HTBI primer set was used in a first-round RT-PCR of the TCR CDR3. TCRdb re-analysed the multiplex PCR reads in MiXCR, keeping a single row per CDR3 protein. The table includes about 640,000 distinct CDR3 sequences, 20% to 25% detected once.

The gene calls are TRBV20-1 and TRBJ2-1, with 7 positions matching TRBD1. The source of this sequence is a man aged 25-45 years with Graves' ophthalmopathy. Sample: blood. The CDR3 nucleotides read TGCAGTGCTGCAGACAGGGACCTACCAATTAATGAGCAGTTCTTC. Encoded protein: CSAADRDLPINEQFF.